Below are 27 T cell receptor beta chains sequenced from a single sample in a study of blood T cells in healthy people across ages. The authors ran a second PCR of about 7 to 12 cycles using a sample-barcoded 5' primer and a J-beta primer mix. TCRdb independently ran MiXCR on the 5' RACE reads; one entry per CDR3 protein. Among around 800,000 distinct CDR3 sequences, around 62% were seen once, and the ten largest hold approximately 30%. The sample consisted of blood. These receptors all stem from a man between 25 and 39 years old in good health.

V gene TRBV7-2 combines with J gene TRBJ2-7; no clear D gene. Trimming removed 1 base at V and 2 bases at J, with 9 bases between. The CDR3 has 14 residues. Germline V lookup: CDR1 SGHTA, CDR2 FQGNSA. CDR3: CASSLETHTYEQYF. Written as DNA, the CDR3 is TGTGCCAGCAGCTTAGAAACCCACACCTACGAGCAGTACTTC.

The chain is built from TRBV12-3 or TRBV12-4 and TRBJ2-1, with 8 bases that match TRBD1. The CDR3 is 15 residues long. The trim removed 3 bases at V and 4 bases at J, leaving 5 bases unmatched. CDR3 sequence: CASSFRTGIYNEQFF. CDR3 sequence (DNA): TGTGCCAGCAGTTTCCGGACAGGGATATACAATGAGCAGTTCTTC.

The chain links TRBV11-1 to TRBJ2-7; no clear D. Looked up from germline, CDR1 is SGHAT and CDR2 is FQDESV (reference sequence). The V end lost 4 bases, the J end lost 9 bases, and 13 bases lay between the germline ends. The CDR3 has 12 amino acids. CDR3 bases: TGTGCCAGCAGCTCTCTGTCGGAATTGCAGTACTTC. It yields the protein CASSSLSELQYF.

This clonotype came up a few times. V gene TRBV10-3 combines with J gene TRBJ2-5; no firm D call. With 7 bases removed from V and 5 bases from J, the gap between germline ends came to 17 bases. The CDR3 runs 14 residues. CDR1 is ENHRY, CDR2 SYGVKD, per germline. CDR3 coding DNA: TGTGCCATCAATAGGACGCCCGCCCAGGAGACCCAGTACTTC. It specifies CAINRTPAQETQYF.

V is TRBV29-1 and J is TRBJ2-7; 10 bases map to TRBD2. This CDR3 is built from 12 residues. Germline V gives CDR1 SQVTM, CDR2 ANQGSEA. V shed 7 bases and J 6 bases; nucleotides not matched to a gene: 6. The CDR3 region is CSARLAGGEQYF. Here the CDR3 DNA reads TGCAGCGCCCGACTAGCGGGCGGCGAGCAGTACTTC.

The chain links TRBV7-9 to TRBJ1-4; perhaps TRBD1 as D (5 bases). The V and J ends lost 3 bases and 7 bases respectively, with 12 bases between them. CDR1 is SEHNR, CDR2 FQNEAQ, per germline (reference sequence). The CDR3 covers 14 residues. CDR3 sequence: CASSFGQGIEKLFF. In DNA form, the CDR3 reads TGTGCCAGCAGCTTCGGTCAGGGAATTGAAAAACTGTTTTTT.

V usage is TRBV20-1 and J usage is TRBJ2-1, with 12 bases matching TRBD1. Trimming cost V 2 bases and J 8 bases; bases outside gene matches: 4. The CDR3 is made up of 14 amino acids. CDR1 is DFQATT and CDR2 is SNEGSKA in the germline V gene (reference sequence). CDR3 in DNA: TGCAGTGCTAGACGGGACAGGGGGCTTTATGAGCAGTTCTTC. Its translation: CSARRDRGLYEQFF.

This clonotype was counted between two and nine times. The chain links TRBV27 to TRBJ2-1, with 10 bases matching TRBD2. The length of the CDR3 is 16 residues. Germline trimming cut 0 bases from V and 9 bases from J; bases unmatched to any gene: 8. CDR1 and CDR2 (germline): MNHEY, SMNVEV (reference sequence). The CDR3 sequence: CASSLSLPGLATEQFF. DNA for the CDR3: TGTGCCAGCAGTTTATCCCTCCCGGGACTAGCGACTGAGCAGTTCTTC.

V usage is TRBV4-3 and J usage is TRBJ2-4; 9 positions match TRBD1. The J call may not be correct, given that the DNA end is closer to TRBJ2-7. Germline V gives CDR1 LGHNA, CDR2 YSLEER. The CDR3 is 15 amino acids. The CDR3 is CASSQEGTGWDEQYF. For the CDR3, the DNA is TGCGCCAGCAGCCAAGAGGGGACAGGGTGGGACGAGCAGTACTTC.

The chain has TRBV20-1 and TRBJ2-3; weak D call: TRBD2 (6 bases). The CDR3 consists of 14 residues. Trimming removed 7 bases at V and 5 bases at J, with 19 bases between. Germline loops: CDR1 DFQATT, CDR2 SNEGSKA (reference sequence). The CDR3 DNA sequence: TGCAGTGTTAAATCCGGGGGAGGAATAGATACGCAGTATTTT. Protein sequence: CSVKSGGGIDTQYF.

The genes are TRBV15 and TRBJ2-5; no clear D. Germline loops: CDR1 LNHNV, CDR2 YYDKDF (reference sequence). The CDR3 has 12 residues. The V and J ends lost 0 bases and 4 bases respectively, with 3 bases between them. This CDR3 is CATSREVETQYF. Here the CDR3 DNA reads TGTGCCACCAGCAGAGAAGTAGAGACCCAGTACTTC.

CDR3 sequence: CASSSGGNGYTF. The CDR3 DNA sequence: TGTGCCAGCTCTTCAGGGGGCAATGGCTACACCTTC. The chain recombines TRBV27 with TRBJ1-2; TRBD1 matches 8 bases. In germline, CDR1 is MNHEY, CDR2 SMNVEV (reference sequence). The CDR3 extends over 12 amino acids. With V trimmed by 8 bases and J by 6 bases, 5 bases remained unmatched.

The chain uses TRBV20-1 and TRBJ2-1, with 12 positions matching TRBD2. J was trimmed by 7 bases and V by 2 bases; bases with no gene match: 6. This CDR3 has 15 residues. The germline gives CDR1 DFQATT, CDR2 SNEGSKA (reference sequence). The CDR3 bases are TGCAGTGCTAGACTTACTAGCGGGGGGAGGAATGAGCAGTTCTTC. This translates into CSARLTSGGRNEQFF.

The chain links TRBV6-5 to TRBJ1-1; no definite D call. CDR1 is MNHEY and CDR2 is SVGAGI in the germline V gene. V lost 6 bases, J lost 3 bases, and 11 bases lay in between. This CDR3 comprises 13 residues. CDR3 protein: CASSPVRDTEAFF. CDR3 bases: TGTGCCAGCAGCCCCGTCCGGGACACTGAAGCTTTCTTT.

V is TRBV2 and J is TRBJ1-2; 9 bases agree with TRBD1. The CDR3 spans 13 residues. The germline V gene has CDR1 SNHLY and CDR2 FYNNEI. The ends lost 11 bases at V and 5 bases at J; junction bases unmatched: 9. CDR3 loop: CAGRDRVPYGYTF. As DNA, the CDR3 is TGTGCCGGCCGGGACAGGGTGCCATATGGCTACACCTTC.

This clonotype was observed a handful of times. The chain joins TRBV20-1 to TRBJ2-1; a possible D gene is TRBD2 (5 bases). The CDR3 length is 12 residues. Trimming took 6 bases from V and 6 from J, leaving 12 bases between them. Per germline, CDR1 DFQATT and CDR2 SNEGSKA (reference sequence). CDR3 bases: TGCAGTGCAGACTTAAGCGGCAATGAGCAGTTCTTC. Residues: CSADLSGNEQFF.

The rearrangement joins TRBV30 to TRBJ1-1; D gene uncertain. There are 13 residues in the CDR3. V was clipped by 0 bases and J by 7 bases, with 12 bases between them. Germline CDR1 GTSNPN, CDR2 SVGIG (reference sequence). The CDR3 DNA follows: TGTGCCTGGAGTGTACGGATCCGCAGTGAAGCTTTCTTT. Translated, it gives CAWSVRIRSEAFF.

The chain joins TRBV29-1 to TRBJ2-2; 9 bases are shared with TRBD2. Germline lookup yields CDR1 SQVTM and CDR2 ANQGSEA. The trim removed 7 bases at V and 2 bases at J, leaving 11 bases unmatched. This CDR3 is built from 16 residues. The CDR3 DNA reads as TGCAGCGCTCTAGGGAATAGCGGGGGAAACACCGGGGAGCTGTTTTTT. Translating it yields CSALGNSGGNTGELFF.

V usage is TRBV28 and J usage is TRBJ1-2, with D perhaps TRBD1 (5 bases). V lost 5 bases to trimming and J lost 7 bases, with 14 bases between them. From germline, CDR1 is MDHEN and CDR2 SYDVKM. CDR3 length: 13 amino acids. The chain's CDR3 is CASSTGGVSGYTF. The CDR3 DNA follows: TGTGCCAGCAGTACCGGGGGGGTGAGTGGCTACACCTTC.

The chain has TRBV29-1 and TRBJ2-5, with 8 bases aligning to TRBD2. The V segment lost 8 bases and the J segment 5 bases; nucleotides outside the gene matches: 13. CDR3 size: 14 residues. Germline CDR1 SQVTM, CDR2 ANQGSEA. The CDR3 DNA is TGCAGCCGTCTCTCGGGGGGGCGTCCGGAGACCCAGTACTTC. It is translated as CSRLSGGRPETQYF.

Worth noting for this clonotype: This may arise from a read error, as a much more abundant clone is one base away. V usage is TRBV6-6 and J usage is TRBJ2-3; D is possibly TRBD1 (5 bases). Germline CDR1 reads MNHNY; CDR2 reads SVGAGI (reference sequence). The CDR3 extends over 13 amino acids. Written as DNA, the CDR3 is TGTGCCAGCAGTTACTACAGCACAGGTACGCAGTATTTT. It encodes CASSYYSTGTQYF.

This chain joins TRBV7-9 and TRBJ2-5, with a possible D match to TRBD2 (6 bases). Trimming stripped 8 bases from V and 11 bases from J, with 27 bases between. Germline V gives CDR1 SEHNR, CDR2 FQNEAQ (reference sequence). The CDR3 spans 15 residues. The DNA for the CDR3 is TGTGCCAGCGTTGGGGGGAGCCTCGGTTACAATGAGCAGTACTTC. This codes for CASVGGSLGYNEQYF.

V usage is TRBV27 and J usage is TRBJ1-2, with D possibly being TRBD1 (6 bases). V was pared by 5 bases and J by 7 bases, with 17 bases between. Germline values: CDR1 MNHEY, CDR2 SMNVEV (reference sequence). CDR3 length: 14 residues. In nucleotides, the CDR3 is TGTGCCAGCAGTACAATAAACAGGGAGGGTGGCTACACCTTC. This codes for CASSTINREGGYTF.

The chain employs TRBV28 and TRBJ2-4; the match to TRBD2 covers 8 bases. The J call could be wrong; TRBJ2-7 is a better fit for the DNA end. Germline CDR1 is MDHEN and CDR2 is SYDVKM. This CDR3 region has 14 residues. For the CDR3, the DNA is TGTGCCAGCAGATTGTTCGGGGGGGTCTACGAGCAGTACTTC. Its translation: CASRLFGGVYEQYF.

The genes are TRBV20-1 and TRBJ1-6; no clear D gene. CDR1 and CDR2 (germline): DFQATT, SNEGSKA (reference sequence). This CDR3 region has 17 residues. V shed 3 bases and J shed 0 bases, with 15 bases lying between them. The CDR3 spells CSARGTTLSSYNSPLHF. The DNA of the CDR3 is TGCAGTGCTAGGGGAACCACCCTTAGCTCCTATAATTCACCCCTCCACTTT.

V usage is TRBV25-1 and J usage is TRBJ2-5, with D possibly matching TRBD1 (5 bases). There are 16 residues in the CDR3. Per germline, CDR1 MGHDK and CDR2 SYGVNS. The V end lost 3 bases, the J end lost 3 bases, and 17 bases lay between the germline ends. CDR3 sequence reads: CASSDPSNRFEETQYF. CDR3 DNA: TGTGCCAGCAGTGATCCCTCAAACAGGTTCGAAGAGACCCAGTACTTC.

The chain combines TRBV5-1 with TRBJ2-5, with D perhaps TRBD1 (8 bases). This CDR3 contains 16 residues. Germline V CDR1 and CDR2: SGHRS, YFSETQ. V lost 4 bases and J lost 2, with 18 bases in between. CDR3 nucleotide sequence: TGCGCCAGCAGCCTAACAGGGGGGGCGCAACAAGAGACCCAGTACTTC. Its translation is CASSLTGGAQQETQYF. Complete variable domain (other parts from reference TRBV5-1 and TRBJ2-5): KAGVTQTPRYLIKTRGQQVTLSCSPISGHRSVSWYQQTPGQGLQFLFEYFSETQRNKGNFPGRFSGRQFSNSRSEMNVSTLELGDSALYLCASSLTGGAQQETQYFGPGTRLLVL.